The 31 T cell receptor beta chains in this list originate from one sample, sequenced in a study of a mutant IDH1 vaccine in newly diagnosed glioma. These receptors' antigens are unknown. Using immunoSEQ multiplex PCR, the repertoire was profiled, and TCRdb retains in-frame clones only, with some absent. The table includes 100,000 to 120,000 clones, 85% to 90% detected once. Indicated time point: week 11, during vaccination. Doses consisted of 300 ug of mutant IDH1 20-mer peptide each, paired with topical imiquimod. The source was PBMCs, collected from a glioma patient whose treatment included an IDH1 peptide vaccine. These TCRs come from a woman aged 45-60 years with glioma.

CDR3 DNA: TGTGCCAGCAGTTTACGACGAGGTGAGGAGCAGTACTTC. Translating it yields CASSLRRGEEQYF. This chain uses TRBV27 with TRBJ2-7; the D is unclear. V lost 2 bases to trimming and J lost 7 bases, with 12 bases between them. CDR1 is MNHEY, CDR2 SMNVEV, per germline (reference sequence). This CDR3 comprises 13 residues.

This clone appeared a few times. CDR3 sequence: CASSELSSITGELFF. In nucleotides, the CDR3 is TGTGCCAGCAGTGAATTGAGTAGTATCACCGGGGAGCTGTTTTTT. The V and J genes are TRBV2 and TRBJ2-2; no definite D call. The CDR3 spans 15 residues. Germline lookup yields CDR1 SNHLY and CDR2 FYNNEI. V lost 2 bases and J 4 bases, leaving 11 bases between the germline ends.

V usage is TRBV5-5 and J usage is TRBJ2-5; the match to TRBD1 covers 10 bases. Per germline, CDR1 SGHKS and CDR2 YYEKEE (reference sequence). With 4 bases clipped from V and 5 bases from J, the junction kept 8 bases outside the gene matches. CDR3 length: 15 amino acids. The CDR3 bases are TGTGCCAGCAGCCCGTGGACAGGGGGAAAGGAGACCCAGTACTTC. It codes for CASSPWTGGKETQYF.

V and J are TRBV18 and TRBJ2-1, with a weak D call TRBD1 (6 bases). V dropped 6 bases and J dropped 0 bases, with 12 bases sitting between them. Germline V CDR1 and CDR2: KGHSH, LQKENI. This CDR3 spans 15 amino acids. The CDR3 DNA reads as TGTGCCAGCTCCGTACAGGGCTTCTCCTACAATGAGCAGTTCTTC. Translation gives CASSVQGFSYNEQFF.

V is TRBV27 and J is TRBJ2-1, with D possibly being TRBD1 (6 bases). V was clipped by 5 bases and J by 3 bases, with 14 bases between them. The V gene's germline CDR1 is MNHEY and CDR2 SMNVEV (reference sequence). The CDR3 runs 15 residues. CDR3 protein: CASSLIPGHYNEQFF. DNA of the CDR3: TGTGCCAGCAGTCTTATCCCGGGACACTACAATGAGCAGTTCTTC.

This clone was observed once. The V and J genes are TRBV2 and TRBJ2-7; 8 bases match TRBD1. Germline CDR1 SNHLY, CDR2 FYNNEI. V was clipped by 3 bases and J by 6 bases; unmatched bases: 4. This CDR3 has 13 amino acids. The CDR3, as DNA: TGTGCCAGCAGTGAGACAGGGGCGAGCGAGCAGTACTTC. Encoded protein: CASSETGASEQYF. Supplemented by reference TRBV2 and TRBJ2-7, the full variable domain reads EPEVTQTPSHQVTQMGQEVILRCVPISNHLYFYWYRQILGQKVEFLVSFYNNEISEKSEIFDDQFSVERPDGSNFTLKIRSTKLEDSAMYFCASSETGASEQYFGPGTRLTVT.

This CDR3 is CASSPVKDEQFF. In DNA form, the CDR3 reads TGTGCCAGCTCACCAGTGAAGGACGAGCAGTTCTTC. The chain has TRBV18 and TRBJ2-1; D unclear. The CDR3 is 12 residues long. Trimming cost V 2 bases and J 10 bases, with 9 bases left between them. Germline values: CDR1 KGHSH, CDR2 LQKENI.

CDR3 amino acids: CASSVGTGVEKLFF. CDR3 nucleotide sequence: TGCGCCAGCAGCGTGGGGACAGGGGTTGAAAAACTGTTTTTT. The chain couples TRBV5-1 to TRBJ1-4; 10 bases map to TRBD1. V was pared by 4 bases and J by 7 bases, with 4 bases of the junction left unmatched. CDR3 length equals 14 residues. Per the germline V gene, CDR1 is SGHRS and CDR2 is YFSETQ. Drawing the rest from reference TRBV5-1 and TRBJ1-4, the complete variable domain is KAGVTQTPRYLIKTRGQQVTLSCSPISGHRSVSWYQQTPGQGLQFLFEYFSETQRNKGNFPGRFSGRQFSNSRSEMNVSTLELGDSALYLCASSVGTGVEKLFFGSGTQLSVL.

The chain combines TRBV7-8 with TRBJ1-1; no definite D call. The CDR3 loop spans 13 amino acids. V gave up 1 base and J gave up 4 bases, with 7 bases separating them. CDR1 is SGHVS and CDR2 is FQNEAQ in the germline V gene. This CDR3 is CASSLDKRTEAFF. As DNA, the CDR3 is TGTGCCAGCAGCTTAGATAAACGCACTGAAGCTTTCTTT.

V and J are TRBV19 and TRBJ2-3; TRBD2 might be the D (5 bases). With 1 base removed from V and 2 bases from J, the gap between germline ends came to 16 bases. CDR1 and CDR2 from the germline V gene are LNHDA and SQIVND (reference sequence). The CDR3 loop spans 17 amino acids. The CDR3 bases are TGTGCCAGTAGTATAGTAACGGGAACTCCTCTCACAGATACGCAGTATTTT. It translates to CASSIVTGTPLTDTQYF.

The V call is TRBV4-1, the J call TRBJ2-2; 9 positions match TRBD1. The germline gives CDR1 MGHRA, CDR2 YSYEKL. The V segment lost 5 bases and the J segment 4 bases; nucleotides outside the gene matches: 8. The CDR3 runs to 16 residues. The CDR3 nucleotides are TGCGCCAGCAGCTTAATACAGGGGGCACGCACCGGGGAGCTGTTTTTT. Translated, it gives CASSLIQGARTGELFF.

The chain is built from TRBV6-1 and TRBJ1-2, with a tentative D call TRBD1 (6 bases). The CDR3 consists of 14 residues. Trimming removed 7 bases at V and 2 bases at J, with 14 bases between. The germline V gene encodes CDR1 MNHNS and CDR2 SASEGT. The CDR3 region has the DNA TGTGCCAGCACCGGGGGGCGATTCAACTATGGCTACACCTTC. Protein sequence: CASTGGRFNYGYTF.

This clone has only a few counts. The chain uses TRBV30 and TRBJ2-1; 7 bases agree with TRBD1. The germline V gene encodes CDR1 GTSNPN and CDR2 SVGIG (reference sequence). J was trimmed by 5 bases and V by 2 bases; bases with no gene match: 3. The CDR3 loop spans 13 amino acids. This chain's CDR3 is CAWSRGPNNEQFF. CDR3 in DNA: TGTGCCTGGAGTAGGGGGCCCAACAATGAGCAGTTCTTC.

The chain couples TRBV7-9 to TRBJ2-4; the match to TRBD1 covers 7 bases. The germline gives CDR1 SEHNR, CDR2 FQNEAQ (reference sequence). The length of the CDR3 is 16 residues. V shed 5 bases, J shed 1 base, and the junction held 8 bases outside the gene matches. CDR3 sequence: CASSLTGAKAKNIQYF. The CDR3 nucleotides are TGTGCCAGCAGCCTTACAGGGGCGAAGGCCAAAAACATTCAGTACTTC.

The chain recombines TRBV6-1 with TRBJ2-1; D gene ambiguous. The CDR3 is made up of 13 amino acids. V shed 0 bases and J shed 7 bases, with 7 bases lying between them. Germline CDR1 and CDR2: MNHNS and SASEGT. CDR3: CASSEALVNEQFF. Written as DNA, the CDR3 is TGTGCCAGCAGTGAAGCGCTGGTAAATGAGCAGTTCTTC.

The chain combines TRBV27 with TRBJ1-2; D uncertain. Trimming removed 5 bases at V and 8 bases at J, with 21 bases between. Germline V gene lookup returns CDR1 MNHEY and CDR2 SMNVEV (reference sequence). This CDR3 is built from 15 residues. The CDR3 nucleotides are TGTGCCAGCAGTGCTGGCGGGCAGCCACTGTTCGGCTACACCTTC. Amino acids: CASSAGGQPLFGYTF.

This chain connects TRBV14 to TRBJ1-3, with D perhaps matching TRBD1 (5 bases). This CDR3 contains 14 residues. Germline lookup yields CDR1 SGHDN and CDR2 FVKESK. V was clipped by 1 base and J by 3 bases, with 7 bases between them. CDR3 sequence: CASSQGGVGNTIYF. Written as DNA, the CDR3 is TGTGCCAGCAGCCAAGGAGGGGTTGGAAACACCATATATTTT.

For this clone: One end of the junction varies from germline; a read error may be responsible. V usage is TRBV28 and J usage is TRBJ2-7; D might be TRBD2 (6 bases). CDR3 length: 15 amino acids. Germline values: CDR1 MDHEN, CDR2 SYDVKM. CDR3 amino acids: CASSSAHGVRGTTLF. DNA for the CDR3: TGTGCCAGCAGTTCAGCACATGGGGTCCGGGGGACCACTCTCTTC.

The J gene is TRBJ1-1, the V gene TRBV9, with D possibly TRBD1 on 5 matching bases. The germline V and J ends were trimmed by 2 bases and 0 bases, with 8 bases remaining between them. This CDR3 spans 14 amino acids. Per germline, CDR1 SGDLS and CDR2 YYNGEE. This chain's CDR3 is CASSVGAVNTEAFF. In nucleotides, the CDR3 is TGTGCCAGCAGCGTCGGGGCCGTGAACACTGAAGCTTTCTTT.

This clone was seen only once. V is TRBV5-6 and J is TRBJ1-2, with TRBD1 matching over 11 bases. CDR3 length equals 15 residues. In germline, CDR1 is SGHDT, CDR2 YYEEEE. V gave up 3 bases and J gave up 2 bases; unmatched junction bases: 3. CDR3 in DNA: TGTGCCAGCAGCTCACGGGACAGGGGGAACTATGGCTACACCTTC. Protein: CASSSRDRGNYGYTF.

The count of this clone is one. The gene calls are TRBV29-1 and TRBJ2-7; 8 nucleotides agree with TRBD1. The CDR3 consists of 14 residues. V shed 1 base and J 5 bases; nucleotides not matched to a gene: 7. Germline values: CDR1 SQVTM, CDR2 ANQGSEA. CDR3 in DNA: TGCAGCGTTGAAGGAGACAGGGGATTTGACGAGCAGTACTTC. It specifies CSVEGDRGFDEQYF.

J is TRBJ1-5 and V is TRBV9, with no clear D. V was clipped by 4 bases and J by 7 bases, with 15 bases between them. Germline V CDR1 and CDR2: SGDLS, YYNGEE. The CDR3 contains 14 residues. DNA for the CDR3: TGTGCCAGCAGCAAAGGCGTGCTCGGGCAGCCCCAGCATTTT. Amino acids: CASSKGVLGQPQHF.

The chain carries TRBV7-9 and TRBJ2-1; D may be TRBD1 (6 bases). This CDR3 contains 16 residues. Trimming shortened V by 5 bases and J by 1 base, and 15 bases separated the two germline ends. CDR1 is SEHNR and CDR2 is FQNEAQ in the germline V gene (reference sequence). CDR3 nucleotide sequence: TGTGCCAGCAGCAACACAGGGAAAGGTTCCTACAATGAGCAGTTCTTC. This codes for CASSNTGKGSYNEQFF.

The V call is TRBV5-1, the J call TRBJ2-1, with 9 bases aligning to TRBD1. Germline CDR1 SGHRS, CDR2 YFSETQ. The CDR3 is 15 residues long. The ends lost 4 bases at V and 3 bases at J; junction bases unmatched: 5. CDR3 nucleotides: TGCGCCAGCAGCCCAGGACAGGGGAGCTACAATGAGCAGTTCTTC. Translating it yields CASSPGQGSYNEQFF.

This chain uses TRBV15 with TRBJ2-1; 10 bases fit TRBD2. Germline V gene sequence: CDR1 LNHNV, CDR2 YYDKDF (reference sequence). The ends lost 3 bases at V and 7 bases at J; junction bases unmatched: 9. The CDR3 is made up of 16 amino acids. As DNA, the CDR3 is TGTGCCACCAGCAGTCGGCTTAGCGGGAGGAGGAATGAGCAGTTCTTC. This gives the protein CATSSRLSGRRNEQFF.

The rearrangement links TRBV28 to TRBJ2-3; no firm D call. Germline V CDR1 and CDR2: MDHEN, SYDVKM. V lost 7 bases to trimming and J lost 3 bases, with 20 bases between them. The CDR3 length is 16 residues. Here the CDR3 reads CASIVNLSDLTDTQYF. CDR3 bases: TGTGCCAGCATCGTTAATTTAAGCGACCTGACAGATACGCAGTATTTT.

This clone was seen a handful of times. This rearrangement joins TRBV27 to TRBJ2-2; D is ambiguous. Trimming shortened V by 3 bases and J by 2 bases, and 10 bases separated the two germline ends. The CDR3 spans 15 residues. Germline lookup yields CDR1 MNHEY and CDR2 SMNVEV (reference sequence). The CDR3 nucleotides are TGTGCCAGCAGTTTTTCCCAGATAAACACCGGGGAGCTGTTTTTT. Its translation: CASSFSQINTGELFF.

In this sample, this clone turned up a few times. The rearrangement joins TRBV4-1 to TRBJ1-4, with D tentatively TRBD1 (6 bases). Germline lookup yields CDR1 MGHRA and CDR2 YSYEKL. The V end lost 4 bases, the J end lost 8 bases, and 11 bases lay between the germline ends. CDR3 length equals 13 residues. Here the CDR3 DNA reads TGCGCCAGCAGCCTAACAGGGATGGAAAAACTGTTTTTT. Translation gives CASSLTGMEKLFF.

The V gene is TRBV7-2, the J gene TRBJ2-3; D unclear. Between the trimmed V and J ends, which lost 4 bases and 5 bases, there was a span of 10 bases. The CDR3 length is 13 residues. Germline CDR1 and CDR2: SGHTA and FQGNSA. CDR3 nucleotides: TGTGCCAGCAGCTCGGTATACCGAGATACGCAGTATTTT. Its protein is CASSSVYRDTQYF.

This clone occurred once. The rearrangement joins TRBV5-6 to TRBJ2-7, with 10 bases lining up with TRBD2. V shed 2 bases and J 1 base; nucleotides not matched to a gene: 6. CDR3 size: 16 residues. CDR1 and CDR2 from the germline V gene are SGHDT and YYEEEE. The CDR3 DNA reads TGTGCCAGCAGCTTTCGGACTAGCGGTAGGTCCTACGAGCAGTACTTC. Protein product: CASSFRTSGRSYEQYF. Full variable domain (remainder filled in from reference TRBV5-6 and TRBJ2-7): DAGVTQSPTHLIKTRGQQVTLRCSPKSGHDTVSWYQQALGQGPQFIFQYYEEEERQRGNFPDRFSGHQFPNYSSELNVNALLLGDSALYLCASSFRTSGRSYEQYFGPGTRLTVT.

V is TRBV5-6 and J is TRBJ2-7; D is perhaps TRBD1 (5 bases). V was clipped by 1 base and J by 2 bases, with 7 bases between them. Germline V lookup: CDR1 SGHDT, CDR2 YYEEEE. This CDR3 comprises 13 residues. The CDR3: CASSLQGTYEQYF. CDR3 sequence (DNA): TGTGCCAGCAGCTTGCAGGGTACCTACGAGCAGTACTTC.